Reported below is one T cell receptor (beta chain). Antigen: not known. The record originates from a study of CD8+ T cells in alopecia areata. Extracted RNA was reverse transcribed into cDNA, the sequencing template. Sequenced by immunoSEQ multiplex PCR; TCRdb stores in-frame clones only, minus some. The sample records roughly 210,000 clones, about 40% being singletons. Indicated treatment: oral pan-JAK inhibitor, 5-10 mg twice daily. Peripheral blood and lesional scalp punch biopsies were taken from alopecia areata patients. Study results and limitations: Across lesional scalp, and particularly alopecia totalis/universalis, clonality surpassed that of normal scalp.

This specimen was CD4+ T cells sorted from blood, taken at roughly week 36, from a patient treated with tofacitinib. This receptor was identified in a human donor with alopecia areata.

CDR3 loop: CAWRDSMNTEAFF. The CDR3 DNA follows: TGTGCCTGGAGAGACAGCATGAACACTGAAGCTTTCTTT. The rearrangement joins TRBV30 to TRBJ1-1, with TRBD1 as a possible D gene (5 bases). Trimming shortened V by 3 bases and J by 0 bases, and 8 bases separated the two germline ends. This CDR3 contains 13 residues. CDR1 is GTSNPN, CDR2 SVGIG, per germline (reference sequence).